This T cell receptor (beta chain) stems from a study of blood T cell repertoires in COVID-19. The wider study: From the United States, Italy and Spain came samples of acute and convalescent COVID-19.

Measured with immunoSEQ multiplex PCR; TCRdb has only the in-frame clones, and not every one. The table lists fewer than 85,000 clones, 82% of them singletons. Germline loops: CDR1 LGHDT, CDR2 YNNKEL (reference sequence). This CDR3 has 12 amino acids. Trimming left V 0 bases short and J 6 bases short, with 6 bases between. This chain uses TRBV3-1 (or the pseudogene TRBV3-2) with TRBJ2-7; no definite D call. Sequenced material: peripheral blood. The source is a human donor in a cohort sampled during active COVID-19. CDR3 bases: TGTGCCAGCAGCCAAGATTGGAGCGAGCAGTACTTC. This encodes CASSQDWSEQYF.